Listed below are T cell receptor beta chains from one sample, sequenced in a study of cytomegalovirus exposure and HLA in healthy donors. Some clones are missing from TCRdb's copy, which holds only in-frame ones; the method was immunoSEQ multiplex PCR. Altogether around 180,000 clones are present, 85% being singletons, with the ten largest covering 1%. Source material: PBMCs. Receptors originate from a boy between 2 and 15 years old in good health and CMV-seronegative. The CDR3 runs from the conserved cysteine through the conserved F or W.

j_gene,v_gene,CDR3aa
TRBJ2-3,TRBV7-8,CASSLASFETSTDTQYF
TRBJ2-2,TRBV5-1,CASSSTGTGYANTGELFF
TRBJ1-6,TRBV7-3,CASSLSQLNSPLHF
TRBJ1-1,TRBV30,CAWTALAGEEAFF
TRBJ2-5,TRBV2,CASSGGWGGETQYF
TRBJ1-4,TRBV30,CAWGRTGKLFF
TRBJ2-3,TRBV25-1,CASSPLGLAGDTQYF
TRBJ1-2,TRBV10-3,CAISESIWREANYGYTF
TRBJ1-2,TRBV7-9,CSSSSNYYGYTF
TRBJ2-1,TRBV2,CASSDRIQATEQFF
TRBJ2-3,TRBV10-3,CAIMEPQGYTDTQYF
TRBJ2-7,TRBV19,CASRPGGSYEQYF
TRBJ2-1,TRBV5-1,CASSSPGQYNEQFF
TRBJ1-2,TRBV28,CASSSLLQGARGYTF
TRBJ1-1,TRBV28,CASSPTLGEVNTEAFF
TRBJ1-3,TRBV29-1,CSVAPGWGNTIYF
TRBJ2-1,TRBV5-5,CASRLRPGGPDEQFF
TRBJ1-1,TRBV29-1,CSVAGRANTEAFF
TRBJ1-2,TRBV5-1,CASSRYRVGGYTF
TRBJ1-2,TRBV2,CASSPGTGIQGYTF
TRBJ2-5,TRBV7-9,CASSLRGPETQYF
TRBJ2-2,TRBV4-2,CASSQLGNRDWTGELFF
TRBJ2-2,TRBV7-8,CASSGARVMTGELFF
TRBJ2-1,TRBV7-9,CASSFMDREGNEQFF
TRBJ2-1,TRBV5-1,CASSLEGLAGTFDNEQFF
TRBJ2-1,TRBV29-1,CSARELNEQFF
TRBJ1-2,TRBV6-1,CASLELWTGGYTF
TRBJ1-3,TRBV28,CASTRFSLSGNTIYF
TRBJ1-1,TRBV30,CAWSVRGFLGYTEAFF
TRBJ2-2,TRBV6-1,CASSETSGGPGELFF
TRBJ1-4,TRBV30,CAWSFPGLTNEKLFF
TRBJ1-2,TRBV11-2,CASRRQGALTNYGYTF
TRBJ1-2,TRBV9,CASSTEGGYTF
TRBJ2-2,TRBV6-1,CASSVMSGLARGGGELFF
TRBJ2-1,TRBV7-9,CASSRSRDRGYNEQFF
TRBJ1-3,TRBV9,CASSVGGNTIYF
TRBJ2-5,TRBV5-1,CASSLNSETQYF
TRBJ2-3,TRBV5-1,CASSLAVGTDTQYF
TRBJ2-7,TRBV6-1,CATGGFNEQYF
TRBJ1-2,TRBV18,CASSPEQGYGYTF
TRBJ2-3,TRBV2,CAGVAGGTDTQYF
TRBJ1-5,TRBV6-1,CASSGWDRLYQPQHF
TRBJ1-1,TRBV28,CATQKLMNTEAFF
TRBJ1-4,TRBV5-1,CASSTRGGEKLFF